The clone carrying this TCR beta chain was recorded a few times. Its antigen remains unidentified. Sample-barcoded 5' priming and a J-beta primer mix drove a second PCR of roughly 7 to 11 cycles. TCRdb reanalysed the 5' RACE reads using MiXCR and keeps one entry per CDR3 protein. Altogether 1.5 million to 2 million distinct CDR3 sequences are present, over 25% being singletons, with the ten largest covering 7.7%. The entry originates in a study of blood T cells in healthy people across ages. Regarding the study as a whole: Relative to aged donors, long-lived donors carried more naive CD4+ cells and displayed higher diversity. Across the age range, TCR beta diversity per million T cells fell in a roughly linear way.

What was sequenced was blood. This clonotype originated in a woman aged 25 to 39 in good health.

CDR3 region: CASSVLPQGKDEQFF. In nucleotides, the CDR3 is TGTGCCAGCAGTGTCCTTCCACAGGGCAAGGATGAGCAGTTCTTC. The chain uses TRBV6-1 and TRBJ2-1, with D perhaps TRBD1 (6 bases). V lost 4 bases and J lost 8, with 18 bases in between. In germline, CDR1 is MNHNS, CDR2 SASEGT. The CDR3 loop spans 15 amino acids.